This is a list of T cell receptor beta chains from one sample in a study of shared clonotypes between healthy human individuals. Here immunoSEQ multiplex PCR was the method, and the copy in TCRdb shows in-frame clones only, minus some. The profile shows about 470,000 clones, roughly 80% of them singletons. Material: PBMCs. Every receptor here comes from a woman aged 40 to 50 in good health. Some clones in this sample may be carry-over from other donors' samples. The CDR3 runs from the conserved cysteine through the conserved F or W. A D gene is named only where the DNA matches it firmly. Clone sizes are given selectively: once, few, many, or a class where the clone is expanded.

TRBJ1-4,TRBV30,.,.,TGTGCCTGGAGTGTAGGACGGAACCCTAATGAAAAACTGTTTTTT,CAWSVGRNPNEKLFF
TRBJ2-7,TRBV11-3,TRBD1,.,TGTGCCAGCAGCCTGTCGGGGACAGGACCCTACGAGCAGTACTTC,CASSLSGTGPYEQYF
TRBJ2-7,TRBV27,TRBD2,once,TGTGCCAGCAGTCGGGGACTAGCGGGAGGTCCCCACATTTCCTACGAGCAGTACTTC,CASSRGLAGGPHISYEQYF
TRBJ2-7,TRBV6-5,.,.,TGTGCCAGCAGTTACTCGGACGGGAGCTCCTACGAGCAGTACTTC,CASSYSDGSSYEQYF
TRBJ2-3,TRBV5-1,.,.,TGCGCCAGCAGCTTGGGCAGTGGGGATACGCAGTATTTT,CASSLGSGDTQYF
TRBJ2-1,TRBV15,.,many,TGTGCCACCAGCGGAACCTCAGGGGTAGGCTCCTACAATGAGCAGTTCTTC,CATSGTSGVGSYNEQFF
TRBJ2-7,TRBV14,.,.,TGTGCCAGCAGCCCCGGGACTCACTACGAGCAGTACTTC,CASSPGTHYEQYF
TRBJ2-5,TRBV30,.,.,TGTGCCTGGTCGGCGGGATGGGAGACCCAGTACTTC,CAWSAGWETQYF
TRBJ2-2,TRBV10-3,TRBD1,.,TGTGCCATCAACTCAATTGACAGGGCCGAGACCGGGGAGCTGTTTTTT,CAINSIDRAETGELFF
TRBJ2-7,TRBV28,TRBD1,few,TGTGCCAGCAGTTTTGGGACAGGAGCCTACGAGCAGTACTTC,CASSFGTGAYEQYF
TRBJ1-5,TRBV30,.,few,TGTGCCTGGAGTTCCTTAAATAGCAATCAGCCCCAGCATTTT,CAWSSLNSNQPQHF
TRBJ2-7,TRBV7-6,TRBD1,.,TGTGCCAGCAGCCTTACTACGGGACAGGGATCCCACGAGCAGTACTTC,CASSLTTGQGSHEQYF
TRBJ2-1,TRBV7-2,TRBD2,.,TGTGCCAGCAGCTTAAAAGCGGGACTTATGACCTACAATGAGCAGTTCTTC,CASSLKAGLMTYNEQFF
TRBJ2-1,TRBV11-1,TRBD2,once,TGTGCCAGCAGCTCCAGGACTAGCGGGAGGTGGAATGAGCAGTTCTTC,CASSSRTSGRWNEQFF
TRBJ1-3,TRBV19,.,.,TGTGCCAGTAGTATGACCGCAGGGGCTACAGCTGGAAACACCATATATTTT,CASSMTAGATAGNTIYF
TRBJ2-7,TRBV28,TRBD2,.,TGTGCCAGCAGTCCATCTAGCGGGGGGTCCTACGAGCAGTACTTC,CASSPSSGGSYEQYF
TRBJ2-1,TRBV27,TRBD1,.,TGTGCCAGCAGTCCCGGGACAGGGGTGGGGAATGAGCAGTTCTTC,CASSPGTGVGNEQFF
TRBJ1-2,TRBV7-9,.,once,TGTGCCAGCAGCCCTTCAGTGTTATATGGCTACACCTTC,CASSPSVLYGYTF
TRBJ2-5,TRBV5-1,.,.,TGCGCCAGCAGCTGGGACATCCAGGAGACCCAGTACTTC,CASSWDIQETQYF
TRBJ2-2,TRBV27,.,.,TGTGCCAGCAGTTGGCGGGAAACCGGGGAGCTGTTTTTT,CASSWRETGELFF
TRBJ2-7,TRBV14,.,.,TGTGCCAGCAGCCCCCCACACTCCTACGAGCAGTACTTC,CASSPPHSYEQYF
TRBJ2-2,TRBV7-9,.,.,TGTGCCAGCAGCTTAGCCGGGCTGCAGAACACCGGGGAGCTGTTTTTT,CASSLAGLQNTGELFF
TRBJ2-1,TRBV4-3,TRBD2,.,TGCGCCAGCAGCCAAGACACGGGGGGGAATGAGCAGTTCTTC,CASSQDTGGNEQFF
TRBJ2-5,TRBV5-4,TRBD2,.,TGTGCCAGCAGCGGGTCCGGGACTAGCGGGAGAAAGACCCAGTACTTC,CASSGSGTSGRKTQYF
TRBJ2-1,TRBV30,.,few,TGTGCCTGGAGCTCTGCCCGGGAGCAGTTCTTC,CAWSSAREQFF